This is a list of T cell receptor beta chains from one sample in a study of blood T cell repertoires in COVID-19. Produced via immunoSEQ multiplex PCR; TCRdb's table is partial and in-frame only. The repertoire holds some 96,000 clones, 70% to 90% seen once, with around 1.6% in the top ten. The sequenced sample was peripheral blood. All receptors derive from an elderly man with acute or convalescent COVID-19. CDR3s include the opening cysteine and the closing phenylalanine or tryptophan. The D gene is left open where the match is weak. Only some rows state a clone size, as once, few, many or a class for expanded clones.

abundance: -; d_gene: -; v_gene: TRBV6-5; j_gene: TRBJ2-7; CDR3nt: TGTGCCAGCAGTACCCAGTACGAGCAGTACTTC; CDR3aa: CASSTQYEQYF
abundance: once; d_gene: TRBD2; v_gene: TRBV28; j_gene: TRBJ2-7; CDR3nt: TGTGCCAGCAAGAAAGCGGGGCCTCGTTACGAGCAGTACTTC; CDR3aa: CASKKAGPRYEQYF
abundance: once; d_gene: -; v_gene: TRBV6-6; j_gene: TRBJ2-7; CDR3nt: TGTGCCAGCAGTTTGGTTTGGCGGCAAGAGCAGTACTTC; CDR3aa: CASSLVWRQEQYF
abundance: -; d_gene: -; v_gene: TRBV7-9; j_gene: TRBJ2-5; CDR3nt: TGTGCCAGCAGCATGGGGCGACAGAGTCCGGAGACCCAGTACTTC; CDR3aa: CASSMGRQSPETQYF
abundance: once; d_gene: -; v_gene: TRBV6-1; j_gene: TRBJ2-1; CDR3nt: TGTGCCAGCAGTGATCTCCGGTTCACTGGGGCGGCGATTGACAATGAGCAGTTCTTC; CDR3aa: CASSDLRFTGAAIDNEQFF
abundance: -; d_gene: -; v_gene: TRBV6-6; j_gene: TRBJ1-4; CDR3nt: TGTGCCAGCAGTTCGGATAGGAGGCTGGAAAAACTGTTTTTT; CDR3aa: CASSSDRRLEKLFF
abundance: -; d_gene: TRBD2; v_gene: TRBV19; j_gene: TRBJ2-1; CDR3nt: TGTGCCAGTAGTCCCCGGACTAGCGGGAGATCCTACAATGAGCAGTTCTTC; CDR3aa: CASSPRTSGRSYNEQFF
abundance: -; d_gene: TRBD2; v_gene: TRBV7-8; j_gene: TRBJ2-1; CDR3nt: TGTGCCAGCAGCTTAGTTGGCGGGAGCTCCTACAATGAGCAGTTCTTC; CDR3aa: CASSLVGGSSYNEQFF
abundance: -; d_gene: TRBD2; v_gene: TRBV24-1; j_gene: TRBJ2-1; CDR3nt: TGTGCCACCAGTGATCCTAGCGGGCCCCCCGGGGATGAGCAGTTCTTC; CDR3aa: CATSDPSGPPGDEQFF
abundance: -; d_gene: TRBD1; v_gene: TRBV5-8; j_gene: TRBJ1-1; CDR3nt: TGTGCCAGCAGCTTGGAAGGACAGGGGTTTTATGAAGCTTTCTTT; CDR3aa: CASSLEGQGFYEAFF
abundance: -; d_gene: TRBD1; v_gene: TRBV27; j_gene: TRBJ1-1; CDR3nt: TGTGCCAGCAGTAGAACAGGGGGCGGTGAAGCTTTCTTT; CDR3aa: CASSRTGGGEAFF
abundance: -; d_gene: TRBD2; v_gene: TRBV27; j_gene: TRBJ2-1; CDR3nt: TGTGCCAGCGGACCTACTAGCGGCGCCTACAATGAGCAGTTCTTC; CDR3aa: CASGPTSGAYNEQFF
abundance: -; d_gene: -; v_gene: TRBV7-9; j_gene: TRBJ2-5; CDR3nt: TGTGCCAGCAGCCATGGGGACTTCGGGGGTCGGGAGACCCAGTACTTC; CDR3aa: CASSHGDFGGRETQYF
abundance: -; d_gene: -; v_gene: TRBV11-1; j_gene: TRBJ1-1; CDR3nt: TGTGCCAGCAGCCTCGTAGGGGGTTGGGGCAAAACTGAAGCTTTCTTT; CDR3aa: CASSLVGGWGKTEAFF
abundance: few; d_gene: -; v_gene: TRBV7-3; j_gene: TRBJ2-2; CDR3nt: TGTGCCAGCAGTTATCTCACCGGGGAGCTGTTTTTT; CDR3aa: CASSYLTGELFF
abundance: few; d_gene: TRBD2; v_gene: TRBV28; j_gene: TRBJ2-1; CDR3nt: TGTGCCAGCAGTGGCCCGGGACTAGCGGGAGGTGGTGAGCAGTTCTTC; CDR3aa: CASSGPGLAGGGEQFF
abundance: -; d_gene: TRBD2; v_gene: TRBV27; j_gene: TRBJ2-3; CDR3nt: TGTGCCAGCAGCCCCGGGCTAGCGGGAAGCACAGATACGCAGTATTTT; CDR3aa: CASSPGLAGSTDTQYF
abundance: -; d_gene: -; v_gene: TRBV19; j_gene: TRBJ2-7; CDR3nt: TGTGCCAGTAGTAAACAGGTTAACTACGAGCAGTACTTC; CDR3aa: CASSKQVNYEQYF
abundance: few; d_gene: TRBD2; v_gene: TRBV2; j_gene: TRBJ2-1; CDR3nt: TGTGCCAGCAGTGAGCTAGCGGGAGGATTGAATGAGCAGTTCTTC; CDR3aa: CASSELAGGLNEQFF
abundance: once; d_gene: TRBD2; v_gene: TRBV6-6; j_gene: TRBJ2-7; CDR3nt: TGTGCCAGCAGTTACCCCCCGGGACTAGCGGTCTACGAGCAGTACTTC; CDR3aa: CASSYPPGLAVYEQYF
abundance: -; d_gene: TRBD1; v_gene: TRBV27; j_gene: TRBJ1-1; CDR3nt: TGTGCCAGCAGTTTACAGGGGGGGAACACTGAAGCTTTCTTT; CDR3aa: CASSLQGGNTEAFF
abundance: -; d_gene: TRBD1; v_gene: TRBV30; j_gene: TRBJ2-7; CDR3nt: TGTGCCTGGATCAGGGGGTCCTACGAGCAGTACTTC; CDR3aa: CAWIRGSYEQYF
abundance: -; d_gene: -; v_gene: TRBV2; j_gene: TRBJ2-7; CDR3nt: TGTGCCAGCAGTGAAAGGAAAAGCGTCTACTACGAGCAGTACTTC; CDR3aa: CASSERKSVYYEQYF
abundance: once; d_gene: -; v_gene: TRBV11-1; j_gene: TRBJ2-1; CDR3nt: TGTGCCAGCAGCCTTTGGGCCGAAGGCAACTACAATGAGCAGTTCTTC; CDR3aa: CASSLWAEGNYNEQFF
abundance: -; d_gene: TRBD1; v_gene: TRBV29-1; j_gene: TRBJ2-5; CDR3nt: TGCAGCGTCGAGGGACAGGGAGGTCGGGAGACCCAGTACTTC; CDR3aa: CSVEGQGGRETQYF
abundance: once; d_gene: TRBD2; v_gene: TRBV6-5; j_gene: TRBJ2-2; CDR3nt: TGTGCCAGCAGTTACGCTAGCGGGAGGGTCGGCGGGGAGCTGTTTTTT; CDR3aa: CASSYASGRVGGELFF
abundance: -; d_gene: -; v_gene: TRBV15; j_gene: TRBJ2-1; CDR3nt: TGTGCCACCAGCAGAGATCGCCCCCAGGGCAATGAGCAGTTCTTC; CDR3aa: CATSRDRPQGNEQFF
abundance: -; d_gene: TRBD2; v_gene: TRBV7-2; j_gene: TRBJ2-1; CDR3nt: TGTGCCAGCAGCTACACTAGCGGTAGCTCCTACAATGAGCAGTTCTTC; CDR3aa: CASSYTSGSSYNEQFF
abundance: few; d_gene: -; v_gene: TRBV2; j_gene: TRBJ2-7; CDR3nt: TGTGCCAGCAGGTGGAGGGGCTCCTACGAGCAGTACTTC; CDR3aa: CASRWRGSYEQYF
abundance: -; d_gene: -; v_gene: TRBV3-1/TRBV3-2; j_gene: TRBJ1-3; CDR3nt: TGTGCCAGCAGCCACCGGGACACGGGAAACACCATATATTTT; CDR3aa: CASSHRDTGNTIYF
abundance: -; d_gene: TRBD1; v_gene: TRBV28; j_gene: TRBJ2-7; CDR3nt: TGTGCCAGCAGTTTGGACAGGGCCTACGAGCAGTACTTC; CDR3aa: CASSLDRAYEQYF
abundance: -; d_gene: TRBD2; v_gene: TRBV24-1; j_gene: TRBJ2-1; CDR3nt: TGTGCCACCAGCGACGCTAGCGGGAGGCCAACCTACAATGAGCAGTTCTTC; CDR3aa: CATSDASGRPTYNEQFF
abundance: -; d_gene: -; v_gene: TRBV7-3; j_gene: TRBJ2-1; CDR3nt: TGTGCCAGCAGCTTATTGGCAGCGGGCGTCAATGAGCAGTTCTTC; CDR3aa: CASSLLAAGVNEQFF
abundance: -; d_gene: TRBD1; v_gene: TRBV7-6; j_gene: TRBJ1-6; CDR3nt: TGTGCCAGCAGTCCCGGGACAGATAATTCACCCCTCCACTTT; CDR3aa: CASSPGTDNSPLHF
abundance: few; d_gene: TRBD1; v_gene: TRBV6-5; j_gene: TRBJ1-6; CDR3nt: TGTGCCAGCAGGGCGGACAGGGGGCGTGATTCACCCCTCCACTTT; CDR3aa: CASRADRGRDSPLHF
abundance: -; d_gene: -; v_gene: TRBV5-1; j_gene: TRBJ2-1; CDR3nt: TGCGCCAGCAGCTTGGATCCAGCCTACAATGAGCAGTTCTTC; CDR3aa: CASSLDPAYNEQFF
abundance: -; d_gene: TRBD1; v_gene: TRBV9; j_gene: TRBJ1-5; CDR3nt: TGTGCCAGCAGTCGGGGGACAGTCCCCAATCAGCCCCAGCATTTT; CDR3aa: CASSRGTVPNQPQHF
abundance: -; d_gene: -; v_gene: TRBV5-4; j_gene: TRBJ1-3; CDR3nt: TGTGCCAGCAGCTTCGGAGCTGGAAACACCATATATTTT; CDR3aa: CASSFGAGNTIYF
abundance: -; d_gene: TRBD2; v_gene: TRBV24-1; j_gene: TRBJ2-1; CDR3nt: TGTGCCACCAGTGCCGAAACCAGCGGGAGGATAAATGAGCAGTTCTTC; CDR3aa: CATSAETSGRINEQFF
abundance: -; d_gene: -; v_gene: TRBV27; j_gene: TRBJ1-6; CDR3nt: TGTGCCAGCAGTTCCTCCGGACAGAATAATTCACCCCTCCACTTT; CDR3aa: CASSSSGQNNSPLHF
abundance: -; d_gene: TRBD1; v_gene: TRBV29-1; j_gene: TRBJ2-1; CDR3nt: TGCAGCGTTGAAGGAACAGGGGTCGATGAGCAGTTCTTC; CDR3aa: CSVEGTGVDEQFF
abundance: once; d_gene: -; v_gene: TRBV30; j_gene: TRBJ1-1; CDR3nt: TGTGCCTGGAGCGCCGGAGGGACTGAAGCTTTCTTT; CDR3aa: CAWSAGGTEAFF
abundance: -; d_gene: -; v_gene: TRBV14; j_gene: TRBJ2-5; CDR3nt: TGTGCCAGCAGCCAAGGCCGGGTCCTAGGAAGGGAGACCCAGTACTTC; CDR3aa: CASSQGRVLGRETQYF
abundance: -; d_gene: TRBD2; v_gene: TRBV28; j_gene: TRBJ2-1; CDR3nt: TGTGCCAGCACCCACTTAGCGGGAGGGTCCTACAATGAGCAGTTCTTC; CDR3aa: CASTHLAGGSYNEQFF
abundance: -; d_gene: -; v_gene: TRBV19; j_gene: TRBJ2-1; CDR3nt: TGTGCCAGTAGTACCTGGACAGTTAGCTCCTACAATGAGCAGTTCTTC; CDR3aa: CASSTWTVSSYNEQFF
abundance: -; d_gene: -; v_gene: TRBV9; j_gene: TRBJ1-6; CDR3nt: TGTGCCAGCAGCGTTGACACCGTCGATTCACCCCTCCACTTT; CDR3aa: CASSVDTVDSPLHF
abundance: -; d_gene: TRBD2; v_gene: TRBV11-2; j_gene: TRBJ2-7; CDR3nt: TGTGCCAGCAGCAGGGGACTAGCCGGGGAGCAGTACTTC; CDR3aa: CASSRGLAGEQYF
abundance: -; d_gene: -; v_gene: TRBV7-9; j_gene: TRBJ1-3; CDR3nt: TGTGCCAGCAGCCCCGCCGCAGGGCTCTCTGGAAACACCATATATTTT; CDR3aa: CASSPAAGLSGNTIYF
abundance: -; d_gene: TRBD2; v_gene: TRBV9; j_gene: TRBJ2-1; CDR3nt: TGTGCCAGCAGCGTAGCGTCCAAAGTTCCGGGACTAGCCTACAATGAGCAGTTCTTC; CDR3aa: CASSVASKVPGLAYNEQFF
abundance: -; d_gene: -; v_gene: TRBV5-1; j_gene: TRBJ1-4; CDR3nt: TGCGCCAGCAGGCCAGGTTTGGGGAGTGAAAAACTGTTTTTT; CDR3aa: CASRPGLGSEKLFF
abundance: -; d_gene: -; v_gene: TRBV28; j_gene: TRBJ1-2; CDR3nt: TGTGCCAGCAGTTTTGGGCAGGGACTTGGCTACACCTTC; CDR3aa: CASSFGQGLGYTF
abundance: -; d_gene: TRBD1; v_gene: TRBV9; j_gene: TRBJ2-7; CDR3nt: TGTGCCAGCAGCCCAACCGGACAGGGCCGGGAGCAGTACTTC; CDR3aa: CASSPTGQGREQYF
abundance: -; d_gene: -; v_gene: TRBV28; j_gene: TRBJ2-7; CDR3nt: TGTGCCAGCAGTACTGGGGGGTACTCCTACGAGCAGTACTTC; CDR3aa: CASSTGGYSYEQYF
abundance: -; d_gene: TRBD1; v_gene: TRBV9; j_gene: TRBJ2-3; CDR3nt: TGTGCCAGCAGCCCGCGGACAGGGGGCGTAGATACGCAGTATTTT; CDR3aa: CASSPRTGGVDTQYF
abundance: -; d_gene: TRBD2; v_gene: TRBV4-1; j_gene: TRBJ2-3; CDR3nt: TGCGCCAGCAGCCAAGAGAGGCTAGCGGGAGGGCCCCACACAGATACGCAGTATTTT; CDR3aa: CASSQERLAGGPHTDTQYF